This TCR beta chain was obtained from a study of blood T cell repertoires in COVID-19. TCRdb's copy holds only in-frame clones and misses some; the assay was immunoSEQ multiplex PCR. The sample includes over 75,000 clones, 86% of them seen just once. Sequenced: peripheral blood. The receptor's source is a human donor in a cohort sampled during active COVID-19.

In DNA, the CDR3 is TGTGCCAGCAGCCGTCGAGACTCTGGGGCCAACGTCCTGACTTTC. This sequence encodes CASSRRDSGANVLTF. This rearrangement joins TRBV9 to TRBJ2-6; unclear D gene. Germline-derived CDR1 and CDR2 are SGDLS and YYNGEE. V lost 4 bases, J lost 0 bases, and 8 bases lay in between. The length of the CDR3 is 15 residues.